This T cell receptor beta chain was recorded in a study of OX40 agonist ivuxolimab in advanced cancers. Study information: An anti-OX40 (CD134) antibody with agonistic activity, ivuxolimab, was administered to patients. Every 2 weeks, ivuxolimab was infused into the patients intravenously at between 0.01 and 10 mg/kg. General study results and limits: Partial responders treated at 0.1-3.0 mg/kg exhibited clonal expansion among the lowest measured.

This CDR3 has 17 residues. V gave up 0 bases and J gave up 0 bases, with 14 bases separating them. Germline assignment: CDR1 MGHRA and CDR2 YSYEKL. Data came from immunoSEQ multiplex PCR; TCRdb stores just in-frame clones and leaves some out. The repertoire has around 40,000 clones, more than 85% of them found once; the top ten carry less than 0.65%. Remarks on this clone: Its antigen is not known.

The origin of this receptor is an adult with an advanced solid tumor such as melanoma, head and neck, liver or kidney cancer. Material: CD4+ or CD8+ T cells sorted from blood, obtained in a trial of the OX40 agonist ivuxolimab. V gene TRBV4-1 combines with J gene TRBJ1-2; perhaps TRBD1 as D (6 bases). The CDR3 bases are TGCGCCAGCAGCCAAGAACTAGACAGGAAAGCTAACTATGGCTACACCTTC. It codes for CASSQELDRKANYGYTF.